The 10 T cell receptor beta chains below come from one sample, sequenced in a study of T cell responses to AZD1222 COVID-19 vaccine. The assay was immunoSEQ multiplex PCR, and TCRdb's table has in-frame clones only and misses some. Among roughly 110,000 clones listed, 90% were seen once. Sequences were derived from peripheral blood, sampled on day 0 of AZD1222 vaccination. Source of these receptors: an adult in good health.

This chain links TRBV27 with TRBJ1-5; maybe TRBD1 (6 bases). Germline CDR1 is MNHEY and CDR2 is SMNVEV (reference sequence). The CDR3 runs 14 residues. V gave up 5 bases and J gave up 0 bases, with 8 bases separating them. The DNA for the CDR3 is TGTGCCAGCAGTAGGGGGAATAGCAATCAGCCCCAGCATTTT. Translating gives CASSRGNSNQPQHF.

This chain uses TRBV30 with TRBJ2-1; D is uncertain. Germline CDR1 reads GTSNPN; CDR2 reads SVGIG (reference sequence). The CDR3 length is 14 residues. V was pared by 7 bases and J by 1 base, with 14 bases between. CDR3 protein: CASKGEGSYNEQFF. The CDR3 DNA sequence: TGTGCCTCGAAAGGAGAAGGGTCCTACAATGAGCAGTTCTTC.

This chain links TRBV5-1 with TRBJ1-4; D possibly corresponds to TRBD1 (6 bases). Trimming took off 1 base at V and 2 bases at J, with 6 bases between the two ends. The germline V gene has CDR1 SGHRS and CDR2 YFSETQ. This CDR3 has 14 residues. CDR3 nucleotides: TGCGCCAGCAGCTTGACAGGGACTAATGAAAAACTGTTTTTT. This sequence encodes CASSLTGTNEKLFF.

V is TRBV10-3 and J is TRBJ1-5, with TRBD1 matching 7 bases. The CDR3 runs 14 residues. Germline-derived CDR1 and CDR2 are ENHRY and SYGVKD. J gave up 3 bases and V 10 bases, and 9 bases lay outside the gene matches. CDR3 in DNA: TGTGCCACCCGGGGGGGACAGTTCAATCAGCCCCAGCATTTT. Protein product: CATRGGQFNQPQHF.

V usage is TRBV5-1 and J usage is TRBJ1-6, with D possibly matching TRBD1 (5 bases). Germline values: CDR1 SGHRS, CDR2 YFSETQ. Trimming cost V 0 bases and J 2 bases, with 9 bases left between them. This CDR3 region has 16 residues. The CDR3 loop reads CASSLERRAYNSPLHF. Written as DNA, the CDR3 is TGCGCCAGCAGCTTGGAACGCAGGGCCTATAATTCACCCCTCCACTTT.

This clone occurred once. This chain connects TRBV3-1 (or the pseudogene TRBV3-2) to TRBJ2-7; TRBD1 aligns across 7 bases. The trim removed 3 bases at V and 4 bases at J, leaving 9 bases unmatched. The CDR3 length is 15 residues. The germline CDR1 and CDR2 sequences are LGHDT and YNNKEL (reference sequence). The CDR3 bases are TGTGCCAGCAGCCACTCACCGGGACAGCCATACGAGCAGTACTTC. It specifies CASSHSPGQPYEQYF.

This clone appeared a single time. V gene TRBV10-1 combines with J gene TRBJ1-1, with a possible D match to TRBD1 (5 bases). Deletions cut 0 bases from V and 5 bases from J, with 16 bases between. Per the germline V gene, CDR1 is WNHNN and CDR2 is SYGVQD (reference sequence). The CDR3 is 16 residues long. The CDR3 nucleotides read TGCGCCAGCAGTGAGTCCGGCAGGGTGGTTGGGACTGAAGCTTTCTTT. This sequence encodes CASSESGRVVGTEAFF.

The CDR3 region is CASSRTGDQDTQYF. The CDR3 region has the DNA TGTGCCAGTAGCAGGACAGGGGATCAAGATACGCAGTATTTT. The chain joins TRBV19 to TRBJ2-3; 9 nucleotides match TRBD1. Germline CDR1 reads LNHDA; CDR2 reads SQIVND (reference sequence). The CDR3 extends over 14 amino acids. Trimming at V came to 6 bases and at J to 5 bases, leaving 6 bases not matched to a gene.

This chain uses TRBV7-9 with TRBJ1-1; D gene ambiguous. Trimming removed 1 base at V and 7 bases at J, with 16 bases between. The CDR3 extends over 15 amino acids. CDR1 SEHNR and CDR2 FQNEAQ come from the germline V gene (reference sequence). The CDR3 region is CASSLGIGGPSEAFF. CDR3 nucleotides: TGTGCCAGCAGCTTAGGAATCGGCGGACCTAGTGAAGCTTTCTTT.

The chain has TRBV6-2 or TRBV6-3 and TRBJ2-5, with D maybe TRBD2 (5 bases). In germline, CDR1 is MNHEY, CDR2 SVGEGT. This CDR3 has 15 amino acids. V lost 5 bases to trimming and J lost 2 bases, with 15 bases between them. The CDR3 here is CASSRLRGPQETQYF. DNA of the CDR3: TGTGCCAGCAGTCGCCTACGGGGTCCTCAAGAGACCCAGTACTTC.